The clone carrying this TCR beta chain was observed a single time. The data were produced by immunoSEQ multiplex PCR, yet TCRdb's version contains in-frame clones alone and is incomplete. The data contain hundreds of thousands of clones, 83% of them seen just once; the ten biggest clones take up about 2.5%. These data come from a study of blood T cell repertoires in COVID-19. Study-level information: Spain, Italy and the United States supplied samples that represented acute and convalescent COVID-19. T cells, B-cell-depleted T cells, or PBMCs supplied cDNA or gDNA.

The sequenced material came from peripheral blood. This sequence originates from a woman aged 70-85 years with active or convalescent COVID-19.

CDR3 coding DNA: TGTGCCAGTAGTACTCGGACAGCGGGAGTGGAGACCCAGTACTTC. It translates to CASSTRTAGVETQYF. The chain couples TRBV19 to TRBJ2-5, with 8 bases aligning to TRBD2. Losses at the gene ends were 4 bases for V and 5 bases for J; bases not matched to a gene: 9. The CDR3 totals 15 residues. Germline lookup yields CDR1 LNHDA and CDR2 SQIVND (reference sequence).